A selection of T cell receptor beta chains follows, all from one sample in a study of cytomegalovirus exposure and HLA in healthy donors. Measured with immunoSEQ multiplex PCR; TCRdb has only the in-frame clones, and not every one. The table lists 95,000 to 150,000 clones, around 77% of them singletons, with about 5.8% in the top ten. Sequencing input: PBMCs. The source is a man in his late teens or twenties in good health and CMV-seropositive. Each CDR3 is given with its conserved first and last residue. A D gene is named only where the DNA matches it firmly. The size field is filled for only some rows; it gives once, few, many or a size class.

size: .
D: TRBD1
V: TRBV28
J: TRBJ1-2
DNA: TGTGCCAGCAGTTTAACAGGGGGAGTTAACTATGGCTACACCTTC
CDR3: CASSLTGGVNYGYTF

size: once
D: .
V: TRBV4-1
J: TRBJ1-2
DNA: TGCGCCAGCGCGGCAGGGGTGGACTATGGCTACACCTTC
CDR3: CASAAGVDYGYTF

size: .
D: .
V: TRBV5-1
J: TRBJ2-1
DNA: TGCGCCAGCAGCTTGGAACAACAGGGTCACAATGAGCAGTTCTTC
CDR3: CASSLEQQGHNEQFF

size: .
D: .
V: TRBV28
J: TRBJ2-7
DNA: TGTGCCAGCAGTTTATTGGCAAGGGGCGTCGACGAGCAGTACTTC
CDR3: CASSLLARGVDEQYF

size: .
D: .
V: TRBV13
J: TRBJ2-3
DNA: TGTGCCAGCAGCTTGATAAAGGGCGGAGAGGGATTCACAGATACGCAGTATTTT
CDR3: CASSLIKGGEGFTDTQYF

size: .
D: TRBD1
V: TRBV7-9
J: TRBJ2-7
DNA: TGTGCCAGCAGCTTAGTGGGGACAGGGCCAGACGAGCAGTACTTC
CDR3: CASSLVGTGPDEQYF

size: .
D: .
V: TRBV6-5
J: TRBJ1-4
DNA: TGTGCCAGCAGTTACGAGGGAGGACACGATGAAAAACTGTTTTTT
CDR3: CASSYEGGHDEKLFF

size: .
D: .
V: TRBV5-1
J: TRBJ1-2
DNA: TGCGCCAGCAGCTTGGAGTCGGTTAACTATGGCTACACCTTC
CDR3: CASSLESVNYGYTF

size: .
D: TRBD1
V: TRBV2
J: TRBJ1-5
DNA: TGTGCCAGCAGGGACTACAGGGGGTATCAGCCCCAGCATTTT
CDR3: CASRDYRGYQPQHF

size: .
D: TRBD1
V: TRBV2
J: TRBJ1-5
DNA: TGTGCCAGCAGGGAGGGGACAGCAGGGGTAGCCCAGCATTTT
CDR3: CASREGTAGVAQHF

size: once
D: .
V: TRBV27
J: TRBJ2-3
DNA: TGTGCCAGCAGTTTATGGGCAGGGGGCACAGATACGCAGTATTTT
CDR3: CASSLWAGGTDTQYF

size: .
D: .
V: TRBV18
J: TRBJ2-5
DNA: TGTGCCAGCTCACCTCGGGGGGAGACCCAGTACTTC
CDR3: CASSPRGETQYF

size: .
D: TRBD2
V: TRBV5-1
J: TRBJ2-2
DNA: TGCGCCAGCAGCTTTACCGGGAGGGCCCCGGCCGGGGAGCTGTTTTTT
CDR3: CASSFTGRAPAGELFF

size: .
D: .
V: TRBV4-2
J: TRBJ1-3
DNA: TGTGCCAGCAGCCAAGATCAAGTAAGCTGGGGACAAGGAAACACCATATATTTT
CDR3: CASSQDQVSWGQGNTIYF

size: .
D: .
V: TRBV5-1
J: TRBJ2-7
DNA: TGCGCCAGCAGCTTGGCCGGCAGGGTCTACGAGCAGTACTTC
CDR3: CASSLAGRVYEQYF

size: .
D: .
V: TRBV19
J: TRBJ1-6
DNA: TGTGCCAGTAGTATCGGTAGCTCCTATAATTCACCCCTCCACTTT
CDR3: CASSIGSSYNSPLHF

size: .
D: TRBD1
V: TRBV6-1
J: TRBJ1-1
DNA: TGTGCCAGCAAGGGACAGGTAAACACTGAAGCTTTCTTT
CDR3: CASKGQVNTEAFF

size: few
D: .
V: TRBV6-5
J: TRBJ1-3
DNA: TGTGCCAGCAGTTACGACACAAGGAGGGGAAACACCATATATTTT
CDR3: CASSYDTRRGNTIYF

size: .
D: .
V: TRBV2
J: TRBJ1-2
DNA: TGTGCCAGCAGTCTAACAGGGTCGGATGGCTACACCTTC
CDR3: CASSLTGSDGYTF

size: .
D: .
V: TRBV18
J: TRBJ1-2
DNA: TGTGCCAGCTCACCACAGGGAGCCACTAACTATGGCTACACCTTC
CDR3: CASSPQGATNYGYTF

size: .
D: TRBD1
V: TRBV7-9
J: TRBJ1-4
DNA: TGTGCCAGCACAGGGGGAGATGAAAAACTGTTTTTT
CDR3: CASTGGDEKLFF

size: .
D: TRBD1
V: TRBV2
J: TRBJ2-1
DNA: TGTGCCAGCCTGGGACAGGGGACCCTCAGGGAGCAGTTCTTC
CDR3: CASLGQGTLREQFF

size: .
D: TRBD1
V: TRBV27
J: TRBJ1-2
DNA: TGTGCCAGCACGATCGGACAGGGGCATGGCTACACCTTC
CDR3: CASTIGQGHGYTF

size: .
D: TRBD1
V: TRBV5-4
J: TRBJ1-2
DNA: TGTGCCAGCAGACGGGACAGGGGGCACGGCGGCTACACCTTC
CDR3: CASRRDRGHGGYTF

size: .
D: TRBD2
V: TRBV2
J: TRBJ2-5
DNA: TGTGCCAGCACCGGGGCGGGAGGGCCGAAGACCCAGTACTTC
CDR3: CASTGAGGPKTQYF

size: .
D: TRBD1
V: TRBV30
J: TRBJ1-1
DNA: TGTGCCTGGATGATCCAGGGGGCGGATTCTGAAGCTTTCTTT
CDR3: CAWMIQGADSEAFF

size: .
D: TRBD1
V: TRBV11-2
J: TRBJ2-2
DNA: TGTGCCAGCAGCACCCACAGGGGGCGTACCACCGGGGAGCTGTTTTTT
CDR3: CASSTHRGRTTGELFF